These T cell receptor beta chains were read from a single sample in a study of shared clonotypes between healthy human individuals. Generated by immunoSEQ multiplex PCR, the TCRdb table keeps only in-frame clones and is missing some. The data show roughly 2.5 million clones, with 90% to 95% seen just once and roughly 0.14% held by the top ten. Source material: naive CD4+ T cells sorted from blood. These receptors were taken from a man aged 18 to 30 in good health. CDR3s include the opening cysteine and the closing phenylalanine or tryptophan. The D gene is left open where the match is weak. Rows may omit the clone size; those that give it use once, few, many or a size class.

size,D,J,V,DNA,CDR3
.,.,TRBJ2-5,TRBV5-1,TGCGCCAGCAAGGACGGCAGGATTAACCAAGAGACCCAGTACTTC,CASKDGRINQETQYF
.,.,TRBJ2-7,TRBV5-6,TGTGCCAGCAGCTTGGCCAAGGGAAGTCTGGCCGAGCAGTACTTC,CASSLAKGSLAEQYF
.,.,TRBJ2-3,TRBV28,TGTGCCAGCAGTTTCGGTGGATGGGGAGATACGCAGTATTTT,CASSFGGWGDTQYF
.,TRBD2,TRBJ2-3,TRBV5-4,TGTGCCAGCAGCTTGGGAGGACTAGCGGGGGGGCTCACAGATACGCAGTATTTT,CASSLGGLAGGLTDTQYF
few,.,TRBJ1-4,TRBV4-1,TGCGCCAGCAAGGGGGGACTATCTGAAAAACTGTTTTTT,CASKGGLSEKLFF
.,TRBD1,TRBJ1-1,TRBV27,TGTGCCAGCAGTTGGGGACAGGCCCTTATGAACACTGAAGCTTTCTTT,CASSWGQALMNTEAFF
.,.,TRBJ2-7,TRBV6-6,TGTGCCAGCAGTTACCTGCAGGACGAGCAGTACTTC,CASSYLQDEQYF
.,.,TRBJ1-2,TRBV5-1,TGCGCCAGCAGCTTGCTTGGGGGGACACTCAACTATGGCTACACCTTC,CASSLLGGTLNYGYTF
.,TRBD1,TRBJ1-5,TRBV27,TGTGCCAGCAGTTCGGGACAGGGGGCTGGTCAGCCCCAGCATTTT,CASSSGQGAGQPQHF
.,.,TRBJ2-7,TRBV5-1,TGCGCCAGCAGCTTGGCGGAGGGGGCCTACGAGCAGTACTTC,CASSLAEGAYEQYF
.,TRBD1,TRBJ2-6,TRBV28,TGTGCCAGTCAGGACAGGAACTCTGGGGCCAACGTCCTGACTTTC,CASQDRNSGANVLTF
.,TRBD2,TRBJ2-7,TRBV4-1,TGCGCCAGCAGCCAGGGACTAGCGGGTTCCTACGAGCAGTACTTC,CASSQGLAGSYEQYF
.,.,TRBJ1-5,TRBV2,TGTGCCAGCAGCTCTTATAGCAATCAGCCCCAGCATTTT,CASSSYSNQPQHF
.,.,TRBJ1-2,TRBV30,TGTGCCTGGATGCCTGCGGGGAAATTGGTTGGCTACACCTTC,CAWMPAGKLVGYTF
.,.,TRBJ2-3,TRBV10-3,TGTGCCATCAAGGGGGGCACAGATACGCAGTATTTT,CAIKGGTDTQYF
.,.,TRBJ2-7,TRBV6-1,TGTGCCAGCAGTGCCCTAGGGGAGCAGTACTTC,CASSALGEQYF
.,.,TRBJ2-5,TRBV4-3,TGCGCCAGCAGCCTCGGGGCGGGGATTCAAGAGACCCAGTACTTC,CASSLGAGIQETQYF
.,.,TRBJ1-2,TRBV7-9,TGTGCCAGCAGCTTCCGGGAGGGGGGGGCGCAGCACACCTATGGCTACACCTTC,CASSFREGGAQHTYGYTF
.,.,TRBJ2-6,TRBV30,TGTGCCTGGAGCCCCAGTGGGGCCAACGTCCTGACTTTC,CAWSPSGANVLTF
.,.,TRBJ2-6,TRBV6-5,TGTGCCAGCAGTTATGGAGAAGCTGGGGCCAACGTCCTGACTTTC,CASSYGEAGANVLTF
.,.,TRBJ2-7,TRBV4-2,TGTGCCAGCAGCCAAGATAGGAGAGATTACGAGCAGTACTTC,CASSQDRRDYEQYF
once,TRBD1,TRBJ1-6,TRBV7-2,TGTGCCAGCAGCTTGGGACAGGGGGTTTCACCCCTCCACTTT,CASSLGQGVSPLHF
.,TRBD1,TRBJ1-2,TRBV18,TGTGCCAGCTCAACGTGGACAGGCCCCGACTATGGCTACACCTTC,CASSTWTGPDYGYTF
.,TRBD1,TRBJ2-4,TRBV2,TGTGCCAGCAGTGAGGGACAGGCCAAAAACATTCAGTACTTC,CASSEGQAKNIQYF
.,.,TRBJ1-4,TRBV9,TGTGCCAGCGGACAGTCCAATGAAAAACTGTTTTTT,CASGQSNEKLFF